The entry below gives a single T cell receptor beta chain sequence along with its context. The antigen remains unidentified. Tagging with unique molecular identifiers was a feature of the TCR beta cDNA libraries. TCRdb passed the PCR reads through MiXCR, listing each CDR3 protein once. The repertoire holds hundreds of thousands of distinct CDR3 sequences, with 25% to 30% as singletons. The data stem from a study of post-analysis software for immune sequencing data. Study-wide results and caveats: The study found TRBV5-6, TRBV5-1 and TRBV20-1 among a handful of TRBV segments more frequent in patients than controls.

The J segment lost 6 bases and the V segment lost 3 bases, leaving 5 bases of the junction unmatched. This CDR3 comprises 15 residues. CDR1 is MRHNA, CDR2 SNTAGT, per germline. This sequence was found in a girl between 10 and 17 years old with multiple sclerosis. Material for sequencing was blood. The genes are TRBV6-4 and TRBJ2-3; 11 bases map to TRBD2. The CDR3 DNA reads TGTGCCAGCAGTGAACTAGCGGGAGTAGGGGATACGCAGTATTTT. It is translated as CASSELAGVGDTQYF.